Below, 32 T cell receptor beta chains from the same sample are listed, as sequenced in a study of cytomegalovirus exposure and HLA in healthy donors. The PCR had 60 Vbeta and 13 Jbeta primers. Profiled with immunoSEQ multiplex PCR; TCRdb holds only in-frame clones, not every one. The data show about 120,000 clones, about 70% seen once. The source material was PBMCs. These receptor sequences come from a human donor in good health.

The V gene is TRBV5-1, the J gene TRBJ2-2, with TRBD1 matching over 11 bases. V gave up 4 bases and J gave up 4 bases; unmatched junction bases: 6. The V gene's germline CDR1 is SGHRS and CDR2 YFSETQ. This CDR3 contains 16 residues. The chain's CDR3 is CASSHPGTGGTGELFF. In DNA, the CDR3 is TGCGCCAGCAGCCATCCCGGGACAGGGGGCACCGGGGAGCTGTTTTTT. The full variable domain, completed using reference TRBV5-1 and TRBJ2-2, is KAGVTQTPRYLIKTRGQQVTLSCSPISGHRSVSWYQQTPGQGLQFLFEYFSETQRNKGNFPGRFSGRQFSNSRSEMNVSTLELGDSALYLCASSHPGTGGTGELFFGEGSRLTVL.

The CDR3: CASQRTGTNYEQYF. The CDR3 DNA is TGTGCCAGCCAACGGACAGGGACCAACTACGAGCAGTACTTC. The chain uses TRBV2 and TRBJ2-7, with 8 bases that match TRBD1. The junction had 9 bases not matched to a gene; V was cut back by 8 bases and J by 3 bases. The CDR3 has 14 residues. Germline V gives CDR1 SNHLY, CDR2 FYNNEI.

This clone has a handful of counts. This chain links TRBV4-1 with TRBJ1-2; maybe TRBD1 (6 bases). The V gene lost 2 bases and the J gene lost 6 bases, with 19 bases spanning the gap. Germline V gene data show CDR1 as MGHRA and CDR2 as YSYEKL. This CDR3 region has 16 residues. The CDR3 sequence is CASSQSLPGGINGYTF. The CDR3 DNA sequence: TGCGCCAGCAGCCAAAGCTTACCGGGGGGCATTAATGGCTACACCTTC.

The chain links TRBV11-2 to TRBJ2-1; 10 bases align to TRBD2. The CDR3 is made up of 15 amino acids. V was clipped by 5 bases and J by 8 bases; unmatched bases: 9. Germline values: CDR1 SGHAT, CDR2 FQNNGV. The CDR3 protein is CASSRTSSGSDEQFF. In DNA form, the CDR3 reads TGTGCCAGCAGCCGTACCTCTAGCGGGAGCGATGAGCAGTTCTTC.

The chain recombines TRBV6-1 with TRBJ2-5; 8 bases map to TRBD1. The end of the DNA aligns better with TRBJ2-7, so the J call may be wrong. The CDR3 consists of 14 residues. Germline CDR1 MNHNS, CDR2 SASEGT. The CDR3 nucleotides read TGTGCCAGCAGGTTAACAGGGGGATCCTACGAGCAGTACTTC. Translating it yields CASRLTGGSYEQYF.

The chain carries TRBV6-5 and TRBJ2-5, with 8 positions matching TRBD2. The CDR3 is made up of 16 amino acids. With 2 bases clipped from V and 4 bases from J, the junction kept 9 bases outside the gene matches. CDR1 and CDR2 (germline): MNHEY, SVGAGI. The CDR3 bases are TGTGCCAGCAGTTACGCCCGGGGGGGGTTGCGAGAGACCCAGTACTTC. It codes for CASSYARGGLRETQYF.

This rearrangement joins TRBV18 to TRBJ2-5; maybe TRBD1 (5 bases). Germline CDR1 is KGHSH and CDR2 is LQKENI. V was clipped by 4 bases and J by 5 bases, with 11 bases between them. The CDR3 length is 13 residues. The CDR3 loop is CASSLGLGETQYF. The CDR3, as DNA: TGTGCCAGCTCACTGGGGCTTGGGGAGACCCAGTACTTC.

This chain uses TRBV28 with TRBJ2-1; 9 bases map to TRBD2. Germline V CDR1 and CDR2: MDHEN, SYDVKM. The CDR3 consists of 17 residues. Trimming took 1 base from V and 2 from J; bases not matched to a gene: 6. CDR3 DNA sequence: TGTGCCAGCAGTTTATATCGAGCGGGAGGCCCCTACAATGAGCAGTTCTTC. Residues: CASSLYRAGGPYNEQFF.

The V call is TRBV30, the J call TRBJ1-2; weak D call: TRBD1 (5 bases). The germline gives CDR1 GTSNPN, CDR2 SVGIG (reference sequence). V lost 4 bases and J lost 8, with 17 bases in between. This CDR3 is built from 13 residues. CDR3 nucleotides: TGTGCCTGGAACCGCGCAGGGATTCGGGGCTACACCTTC. As protein: CAWNRAGIRGYTF.

The rearrangement uses TRBV29-1 and TRBJ2-5, with 13 bases identical to TRBD2. After removal of 7 bases from V and 0 bases from J, the junction contained 5 bases not matched to a gene. Germline V gene lookup returns CDR1 SQVTM and CDR2 ANQGSEA. The CDR3 is made up of 15 amino acids. CDR3 DNA sequence: TGCAGCGCCGGGGGGACTAGCGGGAACCAAGAGACCCAGTACTTC. Amino acid sequence: CSAGGTSGNQETQYF.

The chain couples TRBV18 to TRBJ1-1; no definite D call. CDR1 is KGHSH and CDR2 is LQKENI in the germline V gene. The ends were cut back, 5 bases at V and 1 base at J, with 5 bases in the middle. The CDR3 consists of 12 residues. CDR3 nucleotides: TGTGCCAGCTCAGAGGGGAACACTGAAGCTTTCTTT. This sequence encodes CASSEGNTEAFF.

The chain employs TRBV6-1 and TRBJ2-7, with 8 bases that match TRBD2. The germline V gene has CDR1 MNHNS and CDR2 SASEGT. V was clipped by 4 bases and J by 2 bases; unmatched bases: 7. The CDR3 spans 15 residues. The CDR3 nucleotides read TGTGCCAGCAGTGCTCTTCCTAGCGGGCCCTACGAGCAGTACTTC. It codes for CASSALPSGPYEQYF.

The CDR3 loop is CASSSQGPSTGANVLTF. The CDR3 DNA sequence: TGTGCCAGCAGCTCACAGGGGCCAAGTACTGGGGCCAACGTCCTGACTTTC. This chain links TRBV5-6 with TRBJ2-6; 7 bases line up with TRBD1. Unmatched junction bases numbered 8, after V lost 3 bases and J lost 2 bases. CDR1 and CDR2 from the germline V gene are SGHDT and YYEEEE. The CDR3 loop spans 17 amino acids.

The chain links TRBV7-8 to TRBJ2-7; 7 bases agree with TRBD2. V lost 1 base to trimming and J lost 3 bases; unmatched junction nucleotides: 9. Germline V CDR1 and CDR2: SGHVS, FQNEAQ. The CDR3 totals 16 residues. CDR3 loop: CASSLVGGSGLYEQYF. The CDR3 region has the DNA TGTGCCAGCAGCTTAGTGGGCGGGAGTGGACTCTACGAGCAGTACTTC. The variable domain in full, completed from reference TRBV7-8 and TRBJ2-7, reads GAGVSQSPRYKVAKRGQDVALRCDPISGHVSLFWYQQALGQGPEFLTYFQNEAQLDKSGLPSDRFFAERPEGSVSTLKIQRTQQEDSAVYLCASSLVGGSGLYEQYFGPGTRLTVT.

V usage is TRBV10-3 and J usage is TRBJ2-1; TRBD2 matches at 9 bases. The CDR3 loop spans 14 amino acids. Germline values: CDR1 ENHRY, CDR2 SYGVKD. Trimming at V came to 6 bases and at J to 0 bases, leaving 0 bases not matched to a gene. The CDR3 DNA follows: TGTGCCATCAGAGCGGGGGGCTCCTACAATGAGCAGTTCTTC. It codes for CAIRAGGSYNEQFF.

The gene calls are TRBV4-2 and TRBJ1-1; the D gene is possibly TRBD1 (6 bases). Germline CDR1 and CDR2: LGHNA and YNFKEQ. The V end lost 4 bases, the J end lost 1 base, and 13 bases lay between the germline ends. The CDR3 has 15 amino acids. CDR3 in DNA: TGTGCCAGCAGCCGCCGACAGGAAGGGAACACTGAAGCTTTCTTT. It yields the protein CASSRRQEGNTEAFF.

Concerning this clone: This sample also contains other DNA sequences that code for the same CDR3. V usage is TRBV7-2 and J usage is TRBJ1-5; 8 bases agree with TRBD1. Germline values: CDR1 SGHTA, CDR2 FQGNSA. The CDR3 extends over 16 amino acids. V shed 1 base, J shed 2 bases, and the junction held 4 bases outside the gene matches. The DNA of the CDR3 is TGTGCCAGCAGCTTAGGTGACAGGGGCGGCAATCAGCCCCAGCATTTT. As protein: CASSLGDRGGNQPQHF.

The rearrangement links TRBV19 to TRBJ2-2; a weak D match, TRBD2 (7 bases). Germline-derived CDR1 and CDR2 are LNHDA and SQIVND (reference sequence). The V gene lost 1 base and the J gene lost 9 bases, with 15 bases spanning the gap. The CDR3 loop spans 15 amino acids. The DNA for the CDR3 is TGTGCCAGTAGTATAGGCGGGGGCGCCGGTAGGGAGCTGTTTTTT. This codes for CASSIGGGAGRELFF.

This clone was seen just once. The rearrangement uses TRBV7-2 and TRBJ2-7; 7 positions agree with TRBD2. CDR1 is SGHTA, CDR2 FQGNSA, per germline. This CDR3 comprises 11 residues. V lost 5 bases, J lost 10 bases, and 5 bases stayed unmatched. The CDR3 DNA reads TGTGCCAGCAGCCCAGGACTAGTTCAGTACTTC. It is translated as CASSPGLVQYF.

V usage is TRBV11-2 and J usage is TRBJ1-2, with D tentatively TRBD1 (5 bases). Trimming took 2 bases from V and 7 from J, leaving 14 bases between them. Germline CDR1 reads SGHAT; CDR2 reads FQNNGV. The CDR3 extends over 14 amino acids. CDR3 residues: CASSLWARVAGYTF. Here the CDR3 DNA reads TGTGCCAGCAGCTTATGGGCCAGGGTGGCTGGCTACACCTTC.

This rearrangement joins TRBV5-1 to TRBJ1-3; 8 bases fit TRBD1. The CDR3 sequence is 15 residues long. Germline V gene data show CDR1 as SGHRS and CDR2 as YFSETQ. J was trimmed by 2 bases and V by 4 bases; bases with no gene match: 5. The CDR3 protein is CASSERTGTGNTIYF. The CDR3 bases are TGCGCCAGCAGCGAGAGGACAGGGACTGGAAACACCATATATTTT.

The V and J genes are TRBV6-5 and TRBJ2-4, with 7 bases identical to TRBD1. CDR3 length: 13 amino acids. J lost 6 bases, V lost 5 bases, and 4 bases had no gene match. From germline, CDR1 is MNHEY and CDR2 SVGAGI. CDR3 loop: CASSNRQGNIQYF. CDR3 coding DNA: TGTGCCAGCAGTAACCGACAGGGAAACATTCAGTACTTC.

The chain uses TRBV5-1 and TRBJ2-5, with D unclear. Germline V CDR1 and CDR2: SGHRS, YFSETQ. The CDR3 is 14 amino acids. Trimming cost V 3 bases and J 3 bases, with 12 bases left between them. The CDR3: CASSWRGVEETQYF. CDR3 nucleotides: TGCGCCAGCAGCTGGAGAGGAGTGGAAGAGACCCAGTACTTC.

The gene calls are TRBV19 and TRBJ1-2; 9 positions agree with TRBD1. V lost 5 bases, J lost 7 bases, and 8 bases stayed unmatched. In germline, CDR1 is LNHDA, CDR2 SQIVND (reference sequence). The CDR3 extends over 14 amino acids. The CDR3 protein is CASSHRGLVAGYTF. CDR3 bases: TGTGCCAGTAGTCACAGGGGGCTGGTCGCTGGCTACACCTTC. Based on the CDR3 plus reference TRBV19 and TRBJ1-2, the full variable domain is DGGITQSPKYLFRKEGQNVTLSCEQNLNHDAMYWYRQDPGQGLRLIYYSQIVNDFQKGDIAEGYSVSREKKESFPLTVTSAQKNPTAFYLCASSHRGLVAGYTFGSGTRLTVV.

The chain carries TRBV9 and TRBJ2-2, with TRBD1 matching 12 bases. J was trimmed by 5 bases and V by 3 bases; bases with no gene match: 8. Germline loops: CDR1 SGDLS, CDR2 YYNGEE. The CDR3 has 17 amino acids. The CDR3 spells CASSDLGTGGRTGELFF. DNA of the CDR3: TGTGCCAGCAGCGATTTGGGGACAGGGGGCCGGACCGGGGAGCTGTTTTTT.

This clone was detected only a few times. The rearrangement joins TRBV29-1 to TRBJ2-3; TRBD1 might be the D (6 bases). Germline assignment: CDR1 SQVTM and CDR2 ANQGSEA. The CDR3 length is 13 residues. Trimming took 0 bases from V and 4 from J, leaving 8 bases between them. The CDR3 DNA is TGCAGCGTTGAAGACAGGGGCCCAGATACGCAGTATTTT. Its translation is CSVEDRGPDTQYF.

V gene TRBV6-4 combines with J gene TRBJ1-4; D not certain. CDR3 size: 18 residues. V was cut by 0 bases and J by 0 bases, with 14 bases left in between. Germline-derived CDR1 and CDR2 are MRHNA and SNTAGT. The chain's CDR3 is CASSDSVGVLATNEKLFF. The CDR3 region has the DNA TGTGCCAGCAGTGACTCAGTAGGCGTACTAGCAACTAATGAAAAACTGTTTTTT.

V is TRBV6-6 and J is TRBJ2-1, with 7 bases that match TRBD1. The CDR3 consists of 13 residues. The V segment lost 8 bases and the J segment 1 base; nucleotides outside the gene matches: 2. Germline-derived CDR1 and CDR2 are MNHNY and SVGAGI (reference sequence). CDR3 nucleotide sequence: TGTGCCAGCGGGACAGCATCCTACAATGAGCAGTTCTTC. It encodes CASGTASYNEQFF.

This clone was seen once. This chain connects TRBV29-1 to TRBJ2-7, with TRBD1 matching 9 bases. V gave up 7 bases and J gave up 0 bases; unmatched junction bases: 4. The CDR3 is 13 amino acids. CDR1 and CDR2 from the germline V gene are SQVTM and ANQGSEA. Here the CDR3 reads CSARQGGSYEQYF. The CDR3, as DNA: TGCAGCGCCCGACAGGGGGGCTCCTACGAGCAGTACTTC.

A few counts support this clone. The chain recombines TRBV27 with TRBJ2-7; TRBD2 might be the D (5 bases). The ends were cut back, 3 bases at V and 1 base at J, with 7 bases in the middle. Looked up from germline, CDR1 is MNHEY and CDR2 is SMNVEV (reference sequence). The CDR3 is 13 residues long. CDR3 residues: CASSLGASYEQYF. The DNA for the CDR3 is TGTGCCAGCAGTTTGGGAGCTTCCTACGAGCAGTACTTC.

CDR3 bases: TGTGCCAGCAGCGCCTCGTCTACCGGGGAGCTGTTTTTT. It translates to CASSASSTGELFF. The chain combines TRBV9 with TRBJ2-2, with unresolved D. Between the trimmed V and J ends, which lost 3 bases and 5 bases, there was a span of 8 bases. The CDR3 is made up of 13 amino acids. Germline loops: CDR1 SGDLS, CDR2 YYNGEE.

This clone was counted once. The rearrangement joins TRBV5-1 to TRBJ1-1; tentatively, D is TRBD1 (5 bases). Germline-derived CDR1 and CDR2 are SGHRS and YFSETQ. V was pared by 0 bases and J by 4 bases, with 16 bases between. This CDR3 comprises 16 residues. CDR3 loop: CASSLGGLLMGTEAFF. DNA for the CDR3: TGCGCCAGCAGCTTGGGGGGACTATTGATGGGCACTGAAGCTTTCTTT.